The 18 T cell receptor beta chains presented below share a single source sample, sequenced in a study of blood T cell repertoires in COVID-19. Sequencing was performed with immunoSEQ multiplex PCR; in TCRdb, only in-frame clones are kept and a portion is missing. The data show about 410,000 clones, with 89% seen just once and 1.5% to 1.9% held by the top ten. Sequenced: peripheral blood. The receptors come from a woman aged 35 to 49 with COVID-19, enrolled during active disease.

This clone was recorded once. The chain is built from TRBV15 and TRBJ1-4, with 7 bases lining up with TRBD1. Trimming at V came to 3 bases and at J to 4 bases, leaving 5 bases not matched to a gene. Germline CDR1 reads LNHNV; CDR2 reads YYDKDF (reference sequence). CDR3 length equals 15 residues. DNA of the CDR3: TGTGCCACCAGCAGGAGGACAGGACTTAATGAAAAACTGTTTTTT. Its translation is CATSRRTGLNEKLFF.

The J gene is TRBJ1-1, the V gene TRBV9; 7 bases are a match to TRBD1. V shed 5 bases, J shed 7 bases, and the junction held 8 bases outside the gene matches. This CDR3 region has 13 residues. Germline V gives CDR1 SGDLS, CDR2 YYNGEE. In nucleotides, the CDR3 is TGTGCCAGCAGTGACCTCCGGGACAGTGAAGCTTTCTTT. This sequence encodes CASSDLRDSEAFF.

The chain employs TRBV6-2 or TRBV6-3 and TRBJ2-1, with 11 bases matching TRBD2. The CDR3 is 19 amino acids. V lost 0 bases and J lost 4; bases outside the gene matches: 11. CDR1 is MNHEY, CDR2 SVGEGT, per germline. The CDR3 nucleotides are TGTGCCAGCAGTTACTCGAGAAGATTGGGACTAGCGGTGTACAATGAGCAGTTCTTC. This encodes CASSYSRRLGLAVYNEQFF.

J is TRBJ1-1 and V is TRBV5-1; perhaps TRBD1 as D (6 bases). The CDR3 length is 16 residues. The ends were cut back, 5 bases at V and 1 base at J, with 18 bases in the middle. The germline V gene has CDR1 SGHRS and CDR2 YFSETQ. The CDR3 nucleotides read TGCGCCAGCAGAGTACTGGGTTCGGGACAGAACACTGAAGCTTTCTTT. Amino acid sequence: CASRVLGSGQNTEAFF.

DNA of the CDR3: TGTGCCAGCAGCCCGGAATATTTGACTACGGGAGAGACCCAGTACTTC. Protein: CASSPEYLTTGETQYF. J is TRBJ2-5 and V is TRBV5-6; the D gene is possibly TRBD2 (5 bases). The CDR3 runs 16 residues. Germline-derived CDR1 and CDR2 are SGHDT and YYEEEE. Trimming shortened V by 4 bases and J by 4 bases, and 20 bases separated the two germline ends.

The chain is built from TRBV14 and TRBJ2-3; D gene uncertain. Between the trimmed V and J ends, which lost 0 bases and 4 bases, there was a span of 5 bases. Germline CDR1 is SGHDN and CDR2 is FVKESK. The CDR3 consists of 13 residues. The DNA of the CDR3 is TGTGCCAGCAGCCAAGATCAGGCAGATACGCAGTATTTT. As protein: CASSQDQADTQYF.

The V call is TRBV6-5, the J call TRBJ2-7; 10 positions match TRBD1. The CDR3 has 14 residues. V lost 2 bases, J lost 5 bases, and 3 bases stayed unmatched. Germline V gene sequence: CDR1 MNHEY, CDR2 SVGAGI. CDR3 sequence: CASSYGTGEHEQYF. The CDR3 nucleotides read TGTGCCAGCAGTTACGGGACAGGGGAGCACGAGCAGTACTTC.

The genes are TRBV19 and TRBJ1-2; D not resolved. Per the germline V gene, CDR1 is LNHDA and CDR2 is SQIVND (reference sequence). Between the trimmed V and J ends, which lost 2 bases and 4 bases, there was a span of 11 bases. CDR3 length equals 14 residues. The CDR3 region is CASSIYPHSYGYTF. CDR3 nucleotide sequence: TGTGCCAGTAGTATATACCCGCATAGCTATGGCTACACCTTC.

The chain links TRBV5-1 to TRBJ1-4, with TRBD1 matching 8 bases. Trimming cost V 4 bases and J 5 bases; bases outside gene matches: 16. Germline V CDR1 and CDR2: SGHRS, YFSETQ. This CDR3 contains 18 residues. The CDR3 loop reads CASSTVPGTGQRNEKLFF. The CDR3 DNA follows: TGCGCCAGCAGCACGGTTCCCGGGACAGGACAGAGGAATGAAAAACTGTTTTTT.

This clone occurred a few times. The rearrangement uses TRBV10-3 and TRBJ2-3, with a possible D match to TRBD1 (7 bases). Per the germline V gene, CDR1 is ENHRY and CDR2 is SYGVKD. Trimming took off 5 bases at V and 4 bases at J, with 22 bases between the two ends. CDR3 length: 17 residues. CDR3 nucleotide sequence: TGTGCCATCAGTCCACCGTACGGCGGGACAGTCTCAGATACGCAGTATTTT. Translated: CAISPPYGGTVSDTQYF.

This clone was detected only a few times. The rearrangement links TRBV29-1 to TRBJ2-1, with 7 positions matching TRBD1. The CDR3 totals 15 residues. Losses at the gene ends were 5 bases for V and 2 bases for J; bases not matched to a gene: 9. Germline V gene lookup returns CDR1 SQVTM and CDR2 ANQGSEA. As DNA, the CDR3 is TGCAGCGTTTACCGGGACAGCTTGGCCTACAATGAGCAGTTCTTC. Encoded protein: CSVYRDSLAYNEQFF.

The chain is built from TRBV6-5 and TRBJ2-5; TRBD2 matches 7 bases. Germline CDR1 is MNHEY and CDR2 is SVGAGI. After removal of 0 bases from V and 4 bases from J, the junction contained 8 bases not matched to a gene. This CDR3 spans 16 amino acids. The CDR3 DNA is TGTGCCAGCAGTTACTCGGTCCTGGGGGGGGTAGAGACCCAGTACTTC. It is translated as CASSYSVLGGVETQYF.

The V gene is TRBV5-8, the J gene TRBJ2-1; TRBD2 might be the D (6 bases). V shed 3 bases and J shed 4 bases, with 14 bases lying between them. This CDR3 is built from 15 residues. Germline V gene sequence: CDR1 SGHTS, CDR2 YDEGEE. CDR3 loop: CASSSPGLSYNEQFF. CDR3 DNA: TGTGCCAGCAGCTCACCGGGACTTTCGTACAATGAGCAGTTCTTC.

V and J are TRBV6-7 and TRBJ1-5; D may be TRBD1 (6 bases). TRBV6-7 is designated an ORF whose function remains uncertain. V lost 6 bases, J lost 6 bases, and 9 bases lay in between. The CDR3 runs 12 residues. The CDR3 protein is CASSTGIQPQHF. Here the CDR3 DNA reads TGTGCCAGCAGCACAGGGATTCAGCCCCAGCATTTT.

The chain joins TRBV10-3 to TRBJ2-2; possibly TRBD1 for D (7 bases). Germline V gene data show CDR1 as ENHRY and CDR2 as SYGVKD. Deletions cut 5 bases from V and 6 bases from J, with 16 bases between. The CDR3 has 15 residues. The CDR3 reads CAISYRGSGAGELFF. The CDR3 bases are TGTGCCATCAGTTACAGGGGATCGGGAGCCGGGGAGCTGTTTTTT.

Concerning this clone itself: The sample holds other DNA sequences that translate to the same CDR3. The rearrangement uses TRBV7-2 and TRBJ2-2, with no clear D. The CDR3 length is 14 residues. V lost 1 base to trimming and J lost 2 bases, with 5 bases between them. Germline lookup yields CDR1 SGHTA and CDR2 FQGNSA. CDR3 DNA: TGTGCCAGCAGCTTAGGCCTAAACACCGGGGAGCTGTTTTTT. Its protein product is CASSLGLNTGELFF.

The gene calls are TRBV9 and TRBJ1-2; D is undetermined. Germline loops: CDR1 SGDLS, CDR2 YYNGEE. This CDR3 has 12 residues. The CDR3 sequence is CASGDIGYGYTF. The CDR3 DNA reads TGTGCATCCGGGGATATTGGCTATGGCTACACCTTC.

The CDR3 DNA reads TGTGCCAGCAGCTTGGGGATATCGACAGGGGCTCAAGAGACCCAGTACTTC. This encodes CASSLGISTGAQETQYF. The chain links TRBV5-8 to TRBJ2-5, with 8 bases lining up with TRBD1. The V and J ends lost 0 bases and 2 bases, in that order; junction bases with no gene match: 9. CDR3 length: 17 amino acids. The V gene's germline CDR1 is SGHTS and CDR2 YDEGEE. Combining the CDR3 with reference TRBV5-8 and TRBJ2-5 gives the whole variable domain EAGVTQSPTHLIKTRGQQATLRCSPISGHTSVYWYQQALGLGLQFLLWYDEGEERNRGNFPPRFSGRQFPNYSSELNVNALELEDSALYLCASSLGISTGAQETQYFGPGTRLLVL.